What follows is one T cell receptor beta chain and its context. The antigen is undetermined. This entry belongs to a study of shared clonotypes between healthy human individuals. Study-wide background: In total, the donors were a couple of women and a few men aged 18 to 49.

Unsorted PBMC DNA went through sequencing on ten immunoSEQ deep assay plates. Libraries were prepared by immunoSEQ multiplex PCR; TCRdb keeps only in-frame clonotypes and omits some of them. This sample has roughly 500,000 clones, with around 75% found just once. Study-wide results and limits: Expectations were that clonotype sharing among donors would be affected by sequencing depth.

The TCR sequence derives from a woman aged 35 to 49 in good health. Some clones in this sample may be carry-over from other donors' samples. Material for sequencing was PBMCs.

This CDR3 is CAWSLSVGDEQYF. CDR3 sequence (DNA): TGTGCCTGGAGTCTCTCTGTGGGGGATGAGCAGTACTTC. The V call is TRBV30, the J call TRBJ2-7; TRBD1 or TRBD2 may be the D gene (5 bases each). V was cut by 2 bases and J by 7 bases, with 15 bases left in between. Germline CDR1 GTSNPN, CDR2 SVGIG (reference sequence). The CDR3 extends over 13 amino acids.